This TCR beta chain is drawn from a study of cytomegalovirus exposure and HLA in healthy donors. General study results and limits: Productive rates of about 87% or about 30% were seen for most TCR beta V segments in an earlier analysis.

The CDR3 has 15 residues. The germline CDR1 and CDR2 sequences are KGHSH and LQKENI. The study ran its PCR with 60 Vbeta and 13 Jbeta primers. The data were produced by immunoSEQ multiplex PCR, yet TCRdb's version contains in-frame clones alone and is incomplete. Here the sample spans 120,000 to 150,000 clones, about 80% being singletons. Remarks on this clone: Its cognate antigen is unknown. A junction boundary mismatches the germline segment, possibly from a read error.

The sequenced material came from PBMCs. The chain couples TRBV18 to TRBJ2-1; D is uncertain. This TCR was sampled from a man in his forties in good health and CMV-seropositive. The CDR3 here is CASAPILEFRNEQFF. For the CDR3, the DNA is TGTGCCAGCGCACCGATCCTAGAGTTCCGTAATGAGCAGTTCTTC. Filled out from reference TRBV18 and TRBJ2-1, the complete variable domain reads NAGVMQNPRHLVRRRGQEARLRCSPMKGHSHVYWYRQLPEEGLKFMVYLQKENIIDESGMPKERFSAEFPKEGPSILRIQQVVRGDSAAYFCASAPILEFRNEQFFGPGTRLTVL.